This TCR beta chain was observed in a study of cytomegalovirus exposure and HLA in healthy donors. Study-level findings and limits: Presence/absence analyses assumed roughly uniform sequencing depth across donors, which may not hold.

Remarks on this clone: Its specificity is not known.

PCR amplification relied on 60 Vbeta primers (plus 13 Jbeta primers). Here immunoSEQ multiplex PCR was the method, and the copy in TCRdb shows in-frame clones only, minus some. The repertoire table contains 100,000 to 150,000 clones. This CDR3 comprises 19 residues. CDR1 SEHNR and CDR2 FQNEAQ come from the germline V gene (reference sequence). The V segment lost 5 bases and the J segment 0 bases; nucleotides outside the gene matches: 13. The sequence was collected from a man aged 18 to 29 in good health and CMV-seronegative. The sample was PBMCs. The chain recombines TRBV7-9 with TRBJ2-6, with 7 bases fitting TRBD1. The CDR3 bases are TGTGCCAGCAGCCGAGCTACAGGGGAAATATCCTCTGGGGCCAACGTCCTGACTTTC. Protein product: CASSRATGEISSGANVLTF.